One sample yielded the 17 T cell receptor beta chains listed below, sequenced in a study of a mutant IDH1 vaccine in newly diagnosed glioma (dated by TCRdb to 2020 to 2023). Their recognized antigens are unknown. Sample time point, as interpreted from the label and publication: week 23, last vaccination. Each vaccine dose was 300 ug of a 20-mer mutant IDH1 peptide in Montanide, given subcutaneously with topical imiquimod. Libraries were made using the immunoSEQ multiplex PCR assay. TCRdb limited this immuneACCESS table to in-frame rearrangements with V and J called. A share of clones is missing; checked studies link under half to unresolved V genes, and the rest is unexplained. The sample contains under 50,000 clones, 85% to 95% of them found a single time. Around 4% of the sample belongs to the ten largest clones. The sequencing used PBMCs, collected from a glioma patient whose treatment included an IDH1 peptide vaccine. These receptors originate from a man aged 45 to 65 with glioma.

The chain links TRBV6-6 to TRBJ2-7; 10 nucleotides line up with TRBD2. CDR3 length equals 15 residues. The V and J ends lost 4 bases and 1 base, in that order; junction bases with no gene match: 4. Germline loops: CDR1 MNHNY, CDR2 SVGAGI (reference sequence). In DNA, the CDR3 is TGTGCCAGCAGTTTCCTAGCGGGGGTATCCTACGAGCAGTACTTC. Its translation: CASSFLAGVSYEQYF.

About this clone itself: At one of its ends the junction is not consistent with the germline gene, which may arise from a read error. The rearrangement uses TRBV7-7 and TRBJ2-1, with 11 nucleotides matching TRBD2. In germline, CDR1 is SSHAT, CDR2 FNYEAQ (reference sequence). The CDR3 runs 15 residues. The CDR3 protein is CASSLGLADYNEQFF. CDR3 bases: TGTGCTAGCAGTCTGGGACTAGCGGATTACAATGAGCAGTTCTTC.

The chain is built from TRBV27 and TRBJ2-3, with TRBD2 matching 9 bases. The CDR3 consists of 17 residues. The ends lost 5 bases at V and 6 bases at J; junction bases unmatched: 15. The germline V gene has CDR1 MNHEY and CDR2 SMNVEV (reference sequence). CDR3 amino acids: CASSPTRARGGLDTQYF. The CDR3 DNA follows: TGTGCCAGCAGTCCGACCCGGGCGCGGGGGGGCCTGGATACGCAGTATTTT.

The V and J genes are TRBV30 and TRBJ2-7; a weak D match, TRBD2 (6 bases). The CDR3 spans 12 residues. The V and J ends lost 5 bases and 4 bases respectively, with 12 bases between them. CDR1 and CDR2 from the germline V gene are GTSNPN and SVGIG (reference sequence). The CDR3: CAWGARGYEQYF. The CDR3 region has the DNA TGTGCCTGGGGCGCGCGGGGTTACGAGCAGTACTTC.

This clone was picked up one time. The chain is built from TRBV11-2 and TRBJ2-5, with D perhaps matching TRBD1 or TRBD2 (6 bases each). From germline, CDR1 is SGHAT and CDR2 FQNNGV. Trimming cost V 1 base and J 7 bases, with 10 bases left between them. The CDR3 covers 13 residues. This chain's CDR3 is CASSLGGAGTQYF. The DNA for the CDR3 is TGTGCCAGCAGCTTAGGGGGGGCCGGGACCCAGTACTTC.

A few counts support this clone. Its ends do not fully match the called genes, so a read error is possible. This chain connects TRBV7-2 to TRBJ1-2; D call uncertain. Germline-derived CDR1 and CDR2 are SGHTA and FQGNSA. This CDR3 spans 12 amino acids. The DNA of the CDR3 is TGTGCCAGCAGAGTCAACCCGGGTCTCAGCTCCTTC. This codes for CASRVNPGLSSF.

This chain uses TRBV4-2 with TRBJ2-3, with 11 positions matching TRBD2. V dropped 5 bases and J dropped 4; count of bases not matched to a gene: 5. Germline V CDR1 and CDR2: LGHNA, YNFKEQ. The CDR3 is 15 amino acids. The CDR3 reads CASSYSGGAPDTQYF. In DNA form, the CDR3 reads TGTGCCAGCAGCTATAGCGGGGGGGCCCCAGATACGCAGTATTTT.

The J gene is TRBJ2-7, the V gene TRBV4-3; D may be TRBD2 (5 bases). The CDR3 sequence is 13 residues long. Trimming left V 3 bases short and J 5 bases short, with 11 bases between. The V gene's germline CDR1 is LGHNA and CDR2 YSLEER. The CDR3 DNA reads TGCGCCAGCAGCCACAACAGAGGGCACGAGCAGTACTTC. Translation: CASSHNRGHEQYF.

The chain joins TRBV7-9 to TRBJ2-1; TRBD1 matches at 8 bases. The CDR3 spans 16 residues. Per germline, CDR1 SEHNR and CDR2 FQNEAQ (reference sequence). With 2 bases clipped from V and 2 bases from J, the junction kept 5 bases outside the gene matches. CDR3 region: CASSLTGQGPYNEQFF. The CDR3 DNA reads TGTGCCAGCAGCTTAACCGGACAGGGACCCTACAATGAGCAGTTCTTC.

V and J are TRBV5-1 and TRBJ2-5, with 8 bases that match TRBD2. The trim removed 2 bases at V and 4 bases at J, leaving 7 bases unmatched. Per germline, CDR1 SGHRS and CDR2 YFSETQ. This CDR3 is built from 15 residues. The CDR3 protein is CASSFTLAGRETQYF. The CDR3 bases are TGCGCCAGCAGCTTCACCTTAGCGGGAAGAGAGACCCAGTACTTC. Supplemented by reference TRBV5-1 and TRBJ2-5, the full variable domain reads KAGVTQTPRYLIKTRGQQVTLSCSPISGHRSVSWYQQTPGQGLQFLFEYFSETQRNKGNFPGRFSGRQFSNSRSEMNVSTLELGDSALYLCASSFTLAGRETQYFGPGTRLLVL.

The rearrangement joins TRBV18 to TRBJ2-5; D could derive from TRBD1 or TRBD2 (6 bases each). Germline V gene data show CDR1 as KGHSH and CDR2 as LQKENI. Trimming cost V 2 bases and J 7 bases, with 11 bases left between them. The CDR3 is made up of 13 amino acids. CDR3 coding DNA: TGTGCCAGCTCACCAGAGGGGGGCCTGACCCAGTACTTC. Protein product: CASSPEGGLTQYF.

V gene TRBV7-2 combines with J gene TRBJ2-5; 11 positions match TRBD2. Trimming cost V 1 base and J 1 base; bases outside gene matches: 2. CDR1 SGHTA and CDR2 FQGNSA come from the germline V gene. This CDR3 has 16 amino acids. The CDR3 spells CASSLGLAGLQETQYF. The CDR3, as DNA: TGTGCCAGCAGCTTAGGACTAGCGGGGCTCCAAGAGACCCAGTACTTC. Full variable domain (missing parts from reference TRBV7-2 and TRBJ2-5): GAGVSQSPSNKVTEKGKDVELRCDPISGHTALYWYRQSLGQGLEFLIYFQGNSAPDKSGLPSDRFSAERTGGSVSTLTIQRTQQEDSAVYLCASSLGLAGLQETQYFGPGTRLLVL.

This sequence joins TRBV2 and TRBJ1-2, with 8 bases fitting TRBD1. This CDR3 has 13 residues. V shed 4 bases, J shed 4 bases, and the junction held 2 bases outside the gene matches. Germline assignment: CDR1 SNHLY and CDR2 FYNNEI. The CDR3 here is CASSADRGYGYTF. The CDR3 DNA is TGTGCCAGCAGTGCCGACAGGGGCTATGGCTACACCTTC.

CDR3 DNA: TGTGCCAGCAGCTTGGGGGGGACAGGGGGGAGTTCACCCCTCCACTTT. Translating gives CASSLGGTGGSSPLHF. The chain recombines TRBV5-4 with TRBJ1-6, with 11 bases lining up with TRBD1. Losses at the gene ends were 0 bases for V and 9 bases for J; bases not matched to a gene: 5. The CDR3 length is 16 residues. Germline CDR1 is SGHNT and CDR2 is YYREEE (reference sequence).

J is TRBJ2-7 and V is TRBV10-2; the match to TRBD2 covers 11 bases. Trimming removed 6 bases from V and 3 bases from J; junction bases left unmatched: 4. The CDR3 length is 14 residues. Germline V lookup: CDR1 WSHSY, CDR2 SAAADI. CDR3 loop: CASRQTSGNYEQYF. As DNA, the CDR3 is TGCGCCAGCAGACAGACTAGCGGGAACTACGAGCAGTACTTC.

V gene TRBV5-5 combines with J gene TRBJ2-7, with unresolved D. V lost 4 bases to trimming and J lost 5 bases, with 13 bases between them. The CDR3 is made up of 13 amino acids. The V gene's germline CDR1 is SGHKS and CDR2 YYEKEE (reference sequence). CDR3 residues: CASSLRGIDEQYF. CDR3 DNA: TGTGCCAGCAGCCTCAGAGGAATCGACGAGCAGTACTTC.

The chain employs TRBV19 and TRBJ2-5, with 8 bases fitting TRBD1. Losses at the gene ends were 3 bases for V and 7 bases for J; bases not matched to a gene: 13. The CDR3 runs 16 residues. CDR1 LNHDA and CDR2 SQIVND come from the germline V gene (reference sequence). In DNA form, the CDR3 reads TGTGCCAGTAGTATTGGGGGGACAGGCCAGGTTGGGACCCAGTACTTC. Its translation is CASSIGGTGQVGTQYF.